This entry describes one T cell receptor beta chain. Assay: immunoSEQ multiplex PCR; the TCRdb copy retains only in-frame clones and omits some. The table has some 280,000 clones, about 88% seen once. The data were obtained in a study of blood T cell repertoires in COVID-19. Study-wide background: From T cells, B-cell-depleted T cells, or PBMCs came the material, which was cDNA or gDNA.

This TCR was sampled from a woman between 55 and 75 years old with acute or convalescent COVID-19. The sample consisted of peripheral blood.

DNA of the CDR3: TGTGCCAGCAGCTTGGGACACCAGAACACTGAAGCTTTCTTT. Translating gives CASSLGHQNTEAFF. This rearrangement joins TRBV5-4 to TRBJ1-1; D gene unclear. CDR1 and CDR2 (germline): SGHNT, YYREEE (reference sequence). Trimming cost V 0 bases and J 1 base, with 7 bases left between them. The CDR3 consists of 14 residues.